This TCR beta chain was profiled in a study of CXCR4 blockade with PD-1 therapy in pancreatic cancer. Notes on the study in general: Tumor clonality averaged about 0.15 versus 0.049 in healthy blood, not predicting survival.

Assay: immunoSEQ multiplex PCR; the TCRdb copy retains only in-frame clones and omits some. The sample carries some 16,000 clones, around 72% recorded once. Notes on this clone: Its antigen is still unknown.

Germline assignment: CDR1 MDHEN and CDR2 SYDVKM. V lost 5 bases, J lost 5 bases, and 14 bases lay in between. This CDR3 region has 14 residues. The sequence was collected from a human donor with pancreatic ductal adenocarcinoma. What was sequenced was tumor tissue. The rearrangement links TRBV28 to TRBJ2-3, with D hard to call. The CDR3 region is CASSRAQPVDTQYF. The CDR3 DNA reads TGTGCCAGCAGTCGAGCCCAGCCAGTAGATACGCAGTATTTT. Full variable domain (rest looked up from reference TRBV28 and TRBJ2-3): DVKVTQSSRYLVKRTGEKVFLECVQDMDHENMFWYRQDPGLGLRLIYFSYDVKMKEKGDIPEGYSVSREKKERFSLILESASTNQTSMYLCASSRAQPVDTQYFGPGTRLTVL.